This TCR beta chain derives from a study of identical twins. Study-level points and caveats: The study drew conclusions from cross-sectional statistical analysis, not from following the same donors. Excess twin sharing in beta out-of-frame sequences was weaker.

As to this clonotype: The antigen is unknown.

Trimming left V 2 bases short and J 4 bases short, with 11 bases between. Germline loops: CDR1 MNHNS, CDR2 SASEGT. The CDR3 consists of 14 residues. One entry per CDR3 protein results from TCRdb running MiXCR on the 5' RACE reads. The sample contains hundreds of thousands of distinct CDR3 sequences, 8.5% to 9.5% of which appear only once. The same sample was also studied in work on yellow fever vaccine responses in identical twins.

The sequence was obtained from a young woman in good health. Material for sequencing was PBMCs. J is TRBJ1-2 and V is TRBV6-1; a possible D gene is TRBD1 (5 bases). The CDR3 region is CASSEMGGSYGYTF. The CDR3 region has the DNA TGTGCCAGCAGTGAAATGGGGGGGAGCTATGGCTACACCTTC.